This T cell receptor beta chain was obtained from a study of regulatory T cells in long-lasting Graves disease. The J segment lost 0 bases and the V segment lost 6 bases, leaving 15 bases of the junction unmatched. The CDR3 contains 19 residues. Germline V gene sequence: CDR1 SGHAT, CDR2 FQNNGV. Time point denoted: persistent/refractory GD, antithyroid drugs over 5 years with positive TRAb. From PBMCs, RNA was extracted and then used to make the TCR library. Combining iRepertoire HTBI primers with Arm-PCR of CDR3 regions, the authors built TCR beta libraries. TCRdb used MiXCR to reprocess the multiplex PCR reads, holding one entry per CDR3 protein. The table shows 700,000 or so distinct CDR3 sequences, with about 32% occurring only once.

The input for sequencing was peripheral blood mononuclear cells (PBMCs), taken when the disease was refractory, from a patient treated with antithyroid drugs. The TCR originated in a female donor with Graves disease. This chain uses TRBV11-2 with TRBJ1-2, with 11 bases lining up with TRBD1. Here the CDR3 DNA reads TGTGCCAGCAGGCCCCTCCGAGGACAGGGGGCGCGAGCTAACTATGGCTACACCTTC. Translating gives CASRPLRGQGARANYGYTF.